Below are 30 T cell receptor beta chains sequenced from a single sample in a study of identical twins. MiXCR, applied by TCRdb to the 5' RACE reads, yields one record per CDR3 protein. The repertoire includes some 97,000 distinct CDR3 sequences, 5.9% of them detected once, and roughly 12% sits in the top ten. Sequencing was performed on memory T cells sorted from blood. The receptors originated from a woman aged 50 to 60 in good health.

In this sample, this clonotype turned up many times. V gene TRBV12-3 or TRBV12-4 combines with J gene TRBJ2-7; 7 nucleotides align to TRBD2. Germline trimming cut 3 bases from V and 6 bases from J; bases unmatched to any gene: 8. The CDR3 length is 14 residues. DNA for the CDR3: TGTGCCAGCAGTTTTGCTAGCGGCCTAAGCGAGCAGTACTTC. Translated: CASSFASGLSEQYF.

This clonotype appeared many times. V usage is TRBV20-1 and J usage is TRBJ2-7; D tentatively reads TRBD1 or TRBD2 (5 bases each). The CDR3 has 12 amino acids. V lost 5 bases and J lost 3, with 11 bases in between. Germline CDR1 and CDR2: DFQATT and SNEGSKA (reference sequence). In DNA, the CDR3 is TGCAGTGCTCAGGGAGTAGGCTACGAGCAGTACTTC. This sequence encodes CSAQGVGYEQYF.

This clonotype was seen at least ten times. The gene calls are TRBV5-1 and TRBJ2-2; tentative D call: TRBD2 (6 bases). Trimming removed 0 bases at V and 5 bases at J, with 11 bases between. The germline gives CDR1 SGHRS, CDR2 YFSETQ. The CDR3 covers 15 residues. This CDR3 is CASSLDGGKTGELFF. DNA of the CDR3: TGCGCCAGCAGCTTGGATGGCGGGAAGACCGGGGAGCTGTTTTTT.

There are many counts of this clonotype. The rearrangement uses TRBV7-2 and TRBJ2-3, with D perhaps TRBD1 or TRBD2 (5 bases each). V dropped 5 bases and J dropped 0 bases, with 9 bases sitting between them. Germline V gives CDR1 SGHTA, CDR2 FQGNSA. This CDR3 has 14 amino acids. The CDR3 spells CASSGTASTDTQYF. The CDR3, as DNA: TGTGCCAGCAGCGGGACCGCAAGCACAGATACGCAGTATTTT. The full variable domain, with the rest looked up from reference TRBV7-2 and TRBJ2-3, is GAGVSQSPSNKVTEKGKDVELRCDPISGHTALYWYRQSLGQGLEFLIYFQGNSAPDKSGLPSDRFSAERTGGSVSTLTIQRTQQEDSAVYLCASSGTASTDTQYFGPGTRLTVL.

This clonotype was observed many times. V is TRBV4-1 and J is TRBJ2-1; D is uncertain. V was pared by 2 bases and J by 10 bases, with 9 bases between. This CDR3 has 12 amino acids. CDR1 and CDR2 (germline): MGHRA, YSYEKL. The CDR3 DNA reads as TGCGCCAGCAGCCAAAGTAGCAGGGAGCAGTTCTTC. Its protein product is CASSQSSREQFF.

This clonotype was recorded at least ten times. DNA of the CDR3: TGTGCCAGCAAATTAAAAGAGACCCAGTACTTC. Amino acids: CASKLKETQYF. The chain has TRBV27 and TRBJ2-5; D gene unclear. CDR3 length: 11 residues. V lost 7 bases and J lost 3, with 6 bases in between. Germline CDR1 reads MNHEY; CDR2 reads SMNVEV (reference sequence).

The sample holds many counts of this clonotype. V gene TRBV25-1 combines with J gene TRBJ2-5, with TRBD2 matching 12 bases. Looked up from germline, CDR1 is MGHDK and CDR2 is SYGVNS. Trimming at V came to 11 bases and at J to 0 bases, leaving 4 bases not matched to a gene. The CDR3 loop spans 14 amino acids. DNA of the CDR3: TGTGCCTCCGGACTAGCGGGGAACCAAGAGACCCAGTACTTC. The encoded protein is CASGLAGNQETQYF. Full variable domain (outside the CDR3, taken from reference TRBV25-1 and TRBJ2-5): EADIYQTPRYLVIGTGKKITLECSQTMGHDKMYWYQQDPGMELHLIHYSYGVNSTEKGDLSSESTVSRIRTEHFPLTLESARPSHTSQYLCASGLAGNQETQYFGPGTRLLVL.

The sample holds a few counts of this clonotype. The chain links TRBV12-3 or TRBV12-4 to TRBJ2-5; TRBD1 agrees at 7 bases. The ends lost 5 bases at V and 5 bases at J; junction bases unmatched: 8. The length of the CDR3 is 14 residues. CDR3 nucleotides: TGTGCCAGCAGTCGTACGGGGACAGCTGAGACCCAGTACTTC. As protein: CASSRTGTAETQYF.

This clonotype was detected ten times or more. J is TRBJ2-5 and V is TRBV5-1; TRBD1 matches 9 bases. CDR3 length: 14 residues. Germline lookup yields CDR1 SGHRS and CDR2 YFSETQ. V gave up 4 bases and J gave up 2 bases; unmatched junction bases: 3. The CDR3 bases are TGCGCCAGCAGCCTACAGGGGGCGCAAGAGACCCAGTACTTC. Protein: CASSLQGAQETQYF. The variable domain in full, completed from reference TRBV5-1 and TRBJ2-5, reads KAGVTQTPRYLIKTRGQQVTLSCSPISGHRSVSWYQQTPGQGLQFLFEYFSETQRNKGNFPGRFSGRQFSNSRSEMNVSTLELGDSALYLCASSLQGAQETQYFGPGTRLLVL.

CDR3 coding DNA: TGTGCCAGCAGACCGGGACTAGCGTCCCATGAGCAGTTCTTC. It codes for CASRPGLASHEQFF. The rearrangement joins TRBV7-2 to TRBJ2-1, with TRBD2 matching 10 bases. Germline trimming cut 6 bases from V and 8 bases from J; bases unmatched to any gene: 7. CDR3 size: 14 residues. Per the germline V gene, CDR1 is SGHTA and CDR2 is FQGNSA.

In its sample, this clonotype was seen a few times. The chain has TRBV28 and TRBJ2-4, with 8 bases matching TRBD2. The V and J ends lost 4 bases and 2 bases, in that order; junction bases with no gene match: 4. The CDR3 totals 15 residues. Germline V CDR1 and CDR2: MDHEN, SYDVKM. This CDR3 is CASSSGGGTKNIQYF. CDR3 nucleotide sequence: TGTGCCAGCAGTTCGGGGGGGGGGACCAAAAACATTCAGTACTTC.

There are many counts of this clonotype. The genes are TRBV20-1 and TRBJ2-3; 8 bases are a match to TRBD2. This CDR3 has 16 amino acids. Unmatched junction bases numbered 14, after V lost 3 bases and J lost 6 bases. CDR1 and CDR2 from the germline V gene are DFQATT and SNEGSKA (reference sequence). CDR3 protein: CSARVLAGGLGDTQYF. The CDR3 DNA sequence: TGCAGTGCTAGGGTCTTGGCGGGAGGCCTGGGGGATACGCAGTATTTT.

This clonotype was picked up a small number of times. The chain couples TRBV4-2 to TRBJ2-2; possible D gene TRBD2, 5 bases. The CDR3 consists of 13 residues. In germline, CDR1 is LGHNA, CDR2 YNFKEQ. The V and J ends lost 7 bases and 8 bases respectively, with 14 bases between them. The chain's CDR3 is CASTPRVEGELFF. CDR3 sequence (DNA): TGTGCCAGCACCCCGAGGGTGGAGGGGGAGCTGTTTTTT.

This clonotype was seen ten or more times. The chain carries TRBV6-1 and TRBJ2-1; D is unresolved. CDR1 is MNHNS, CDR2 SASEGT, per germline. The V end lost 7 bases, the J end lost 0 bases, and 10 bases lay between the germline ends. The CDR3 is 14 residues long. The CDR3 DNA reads TGTGCCAGCACCACGTACGGCTCCTACAATGAGCAGTTCTTC. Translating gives CASTTYGSYNEQFF.

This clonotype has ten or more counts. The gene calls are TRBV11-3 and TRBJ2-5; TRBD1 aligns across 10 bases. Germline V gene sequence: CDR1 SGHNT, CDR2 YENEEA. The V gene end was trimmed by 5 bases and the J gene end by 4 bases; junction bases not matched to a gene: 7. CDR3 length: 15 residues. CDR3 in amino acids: CASSTTGTGVETQYF. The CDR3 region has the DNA TGTGCCAGCAGCACGACCGGGACAGGGGTAGAGACCCAGTACTTC.

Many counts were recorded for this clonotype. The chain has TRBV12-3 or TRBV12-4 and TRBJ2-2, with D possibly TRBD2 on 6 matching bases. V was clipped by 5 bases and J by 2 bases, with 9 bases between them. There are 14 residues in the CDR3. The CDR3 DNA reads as TGTGCCAGCAGTCGGGACTCTAACACCGGGGAGCTGTTTTTT. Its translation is CASSRDSNTGELFF.

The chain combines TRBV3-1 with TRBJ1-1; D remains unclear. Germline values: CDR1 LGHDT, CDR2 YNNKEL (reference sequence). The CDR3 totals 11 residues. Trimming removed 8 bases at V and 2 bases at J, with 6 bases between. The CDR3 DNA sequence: TGTGCCAGCTTCGATAACACTGAAGCTTTCTTT. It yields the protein CASFDNTEAFF. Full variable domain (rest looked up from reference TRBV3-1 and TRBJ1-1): DTAVSQTPKYLVTQMGNDKSIKCEQNLGHDTMYWYKQDSKKFLKIMFSYNNKELIINETVPNRFSPKSPDKAHLNLHINSLELGDSAVYFCASFDNTEAFFGQGTRLTVV.

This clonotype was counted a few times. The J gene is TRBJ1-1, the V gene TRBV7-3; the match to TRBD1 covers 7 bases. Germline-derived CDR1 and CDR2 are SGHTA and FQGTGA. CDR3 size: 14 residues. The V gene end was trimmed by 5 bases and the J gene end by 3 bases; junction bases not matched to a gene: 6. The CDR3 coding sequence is TGTGCCAGCAGCCCTCAGGGGGGACACACTGAAGCTTTCTTT. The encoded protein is CASSPQGGHTEAFF. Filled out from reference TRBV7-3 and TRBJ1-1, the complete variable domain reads GAGVSQTPSNKVTEKGKYVELRCDPISGHTALYWYRQSLGQGPEFLIYFQGTGAADDSGLPNDRFFAVRPEGSVSTLKIQRTERGDSAVYLCASSPQGGHTEAFFGQGTRLTVV.

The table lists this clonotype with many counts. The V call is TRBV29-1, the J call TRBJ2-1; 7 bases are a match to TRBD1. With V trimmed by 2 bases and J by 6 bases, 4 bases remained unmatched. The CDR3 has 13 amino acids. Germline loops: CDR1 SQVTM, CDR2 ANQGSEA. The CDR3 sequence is CSVETSGGNEQFF. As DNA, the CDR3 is TGCAGCGTTGAAACGTCAGGGGGCAATGAGCAGTTCTTC.

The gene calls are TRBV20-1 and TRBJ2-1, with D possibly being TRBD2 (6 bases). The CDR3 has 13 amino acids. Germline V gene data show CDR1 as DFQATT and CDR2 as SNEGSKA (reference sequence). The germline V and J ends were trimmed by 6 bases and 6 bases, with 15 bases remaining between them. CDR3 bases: TGCAGTGCGACCCGGGAGCTCGGCAATGAGCAGTTCTTC. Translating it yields CSATRELGNEQFF.

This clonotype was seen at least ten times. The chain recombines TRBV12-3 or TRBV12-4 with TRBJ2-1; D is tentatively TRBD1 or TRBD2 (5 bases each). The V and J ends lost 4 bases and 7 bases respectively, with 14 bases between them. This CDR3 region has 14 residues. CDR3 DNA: TGTGCCAGCAGTTCCCGGGACCGGTTGAATGAGCAGTTCTTC. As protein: CASSSRDRLNEQFF.

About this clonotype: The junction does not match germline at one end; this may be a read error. CDR3 amino acids: CASSPYGTSGRAETQYF. For the CDR3, the DNA is TGTGCCAGCAGTCCTTATGGGACTAGCGGGAGGGCCGAGACCCAGTACTTC. The chain carries TRBV10-3 and TRBJ2-5, with 16 bases identical to TRBD2. Germline V gene data show CDR1 as ENHRY and CDR2 as SYGVKD. The CDR3 totals 17 residues.

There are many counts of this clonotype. Written as DNA, the CDR3 is TGCGCCAGCAGCCAAGAAACGGGAAAGGAGACCCAGTACTTC. This translates into CASSQETGKETQYF. The V gene is TRBV4-1, the J gene TRBJ2-5; possible D gene TRBD2, 5 bases. The CDR3 loop spans 14 amino acids. V was cut by 0 bases and J by 5 bases, with 10 bases left in between. Germline CDR1 is MGHRA and CDR2 is YSYEKL.

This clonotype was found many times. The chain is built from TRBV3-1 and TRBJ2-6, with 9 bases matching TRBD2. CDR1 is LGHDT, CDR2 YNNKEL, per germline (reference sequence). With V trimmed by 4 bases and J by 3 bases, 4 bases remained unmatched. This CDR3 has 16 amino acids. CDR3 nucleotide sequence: TGTGCCAGCAGCCTCATAGCGGGAGATGGGGCCAACGTCCTGACTTTC. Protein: CASSLIAGDGANVLTF.

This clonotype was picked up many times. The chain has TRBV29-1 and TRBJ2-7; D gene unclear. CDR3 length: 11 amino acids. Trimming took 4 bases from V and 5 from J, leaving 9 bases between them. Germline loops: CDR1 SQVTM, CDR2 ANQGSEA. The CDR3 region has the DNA TGCAGCGTTGTTCTAGGGAACGAGCAGTACTTC. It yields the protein CSVVLGNEQYF.

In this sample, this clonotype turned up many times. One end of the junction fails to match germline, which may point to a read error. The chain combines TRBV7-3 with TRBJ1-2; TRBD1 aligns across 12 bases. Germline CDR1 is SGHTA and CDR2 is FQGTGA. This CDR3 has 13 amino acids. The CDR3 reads CASRRRDRGPYTF. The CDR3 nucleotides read TGTGCTAGCAGAAGGCGGGACAGGGGGCCCTACACCTTC.

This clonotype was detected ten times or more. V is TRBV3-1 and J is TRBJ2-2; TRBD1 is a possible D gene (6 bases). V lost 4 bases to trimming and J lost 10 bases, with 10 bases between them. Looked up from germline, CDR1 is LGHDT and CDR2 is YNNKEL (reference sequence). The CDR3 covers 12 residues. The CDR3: CASSRTVAELFF. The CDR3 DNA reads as TGTGCCAGCAGCCGGACAGTGGCGGAGCTGTTTTTT.

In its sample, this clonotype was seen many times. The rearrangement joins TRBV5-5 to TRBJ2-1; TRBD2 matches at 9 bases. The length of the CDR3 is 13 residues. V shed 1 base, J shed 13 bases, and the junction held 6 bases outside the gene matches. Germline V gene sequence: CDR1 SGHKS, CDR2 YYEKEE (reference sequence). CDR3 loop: CASSLRLAGVQFF. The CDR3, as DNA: TGTGCCAGCAGCTTGCGGTTAGCGGGAGTTCAGTTCTTC.

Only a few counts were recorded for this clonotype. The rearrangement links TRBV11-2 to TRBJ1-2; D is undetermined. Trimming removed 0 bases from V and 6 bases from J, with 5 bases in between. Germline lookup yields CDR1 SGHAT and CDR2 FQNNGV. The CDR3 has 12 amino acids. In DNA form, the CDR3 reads TGTGCCAGCAGCTTAGATCGTCATGGCTACACCTTC. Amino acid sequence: CASSLDRHGYTF. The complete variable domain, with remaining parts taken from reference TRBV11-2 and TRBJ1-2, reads EAGVAQSPRYKIIEKRQSVAFWCNPISGHATLYWYQQILGQGPKLLIQFQNNGVVDDSQLPKDRFSAERLKGVDSTLKIQPAKLEDSAVYLCASSLDRHGYTFGSGTRLTVV.

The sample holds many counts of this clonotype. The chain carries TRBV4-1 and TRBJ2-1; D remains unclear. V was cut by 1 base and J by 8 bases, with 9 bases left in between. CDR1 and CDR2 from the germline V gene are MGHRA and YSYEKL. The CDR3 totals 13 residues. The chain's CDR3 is CASSQGGWYEQFF. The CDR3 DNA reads TGCGCCAGCAGCCAAGGTGGGTGGTATGAGCAGTTCTTC.